Detailed here is one T cell receptor (beta chain). Antigen: not known. This entry comes from a study of CD8+ T cells in alopecia areata. The study's findings and limits: Among the cells sequenced in scalp samples are also the resident alphabeta T cells of normal skin.

cDNA reverse transcribed from extracted RNA served as the sequencing template. Measured with immunoSEQ multiplex PCR; TCRdb has only the in-frame clones, and not every one. Of some 180,000 clones detected, about 51% appear once; the ten largest clones hold 10%. The length of the CDR3 is 12 residues. V lost 5 bases to trimming and J lost 4 bases; unmatched junction nucleotides: 3. Germline CDR1 is SQVTM and CDR2 is ANQGSEA. Treatment denoted: oral pan-JAK inhibitor, 5-10 mg twice daily. The receptor's source is a human donor with alopecia areata. The specimen was CD8+ T cells sorted from blood, collected around week 53, from a patient treated with tofacitinib. V usage is TRBV29-1 and J usage is TRBJ1-1; 8 bases are a match to TRBD1. This CDR3 reads CSVLTGGTEAFF. In nucleotides, the CDR3 is TGCAGCGTTCTCACAGGGGGCACTGAAGCTTTCTTT. The complete variable domain, with remaining parts taken from reference TRBV29-1 and TRBJ1-1, reads SAVISQKPSRDICQRGTSLTIQCQVDSQVTMMFWYRQQPGQSLTLIATANQGSEATYESGFVIDKFPISRPNLTFSTLTVSNMSPEDSSIYLCSVLTGGTEAFFGQGTRLTVV.